This is a list of T cell receptor beta chains from one sample in a study of cytomegalovirus exposure and HLA in healthy donors. TCRdb's copy holds only in-frame clones and misses some; the assay was immunoSEQ multiplex PCR. The data contain some 220,000 clones, approximately 82% of them seen just once; the ten biggest clones take up about 0.58%. The sequencing input was PBMCs. The receptor source for this set is a woman aged 40 to 50 in good health and CMV-seronegative. The CDR3 runs from the conserved cysteine through the conserved F or W. Each record gives: clone size, V gene, D gene, J gene, CDR3 length, CDR3 protein, CDR3 DNA. D genes are given only for firm matches. Not all rows give a size; the values are once, few, many and, for expanded clones, a class.

.	TRBV15	.	TRBJ2-7	15	CATSRRQDTIYEQYF	TGTGCCACCAGCCGAAGACAGGACACCATCTACGAGCAGTACTTC
once	TRBV11-2	.	TRBJ1-6	13	CASSWGGDSPLHF	TGTGCCAGCAGCTGGGGGGGGGATTCACCCCTCCACTTT
.	TRBV11-2	TRBD1	TRBJ1-1	13	CASSSLQGTEAFF	TGTGCCAGCAGCTCGCTACAGGGGACTGAAGCTTTCTTT
.	TRBV5-6	TRBD1	TRBJ2-7	14	CASSLDRGFYEQYF	TGTGCCAGCAGCTTGGACAGGGGATTCTACGAGCAGTACTTC
few	TRBV5-1	TRBD1	TRBJ1-3	14	CAGEHGQGIHTIYF	TGCGCCGGCGAACATGGACAGGGTATTCACACCATATATTTT
.	TRBV4-2	.	TRBJ1-2	19	CASSQLVPRQAGGNYGYTF	TGTGCCAGCAGCCAATTAGTCCCGCGACAGGCAGGTGGGAACTATGGCTACACCTTC
.	TRBV2	TRBD1	TRBJ2-7	14	CASRDRRQGMEQSF	TGTGCCAGCAGGGACAGACGACAGGGCATGGAGCAGTCCTTC
.	TRBV7-2	.	TRBJ2-2	16	CASRVVDLAPTGELFF	TGTGCCAGCAGGGTCGTTGATCTAGCGCCCACCGGGGAGCTGTTTTTT
.	TRBV5-4	.	TRBJ2-7	14	CASSSYDSPYEQYF	TGTGCCAGCAGCTCGTACGACAGCCCCTACGAGCAGTACTTC
once	TRBV9	.	TRBJ1-2	16	CASSVFTGGGTYGYTF	TGTGCCAGCAGCGTATTCACCGGGGGGGGGACATATGGCTACACCTTC
.	TRBV19	TRBD1	TRBJ2-7	13	CASSMGQGYEQYF	TGTGCCAGTAGTATGGGACAGGGGTACGAGCAGTACTTC
.	TRBV7-2	TRBD2	TRBJ2-2	15	CASSLTAGGTGELFF	TGTGCCAGCAGCTTAACAGCGGGGGGGACGGGGGAGCTGTTTTTT
once	TRBV5-4	TRBD1	TRBJ1-1	14	CASSREQGDAEAFF	TGTGCCAGCAGCCGAGAACAGGGGGACGCTGAAGCTTTCTTT
.	TRBV27	.	TRBJ2-2	16	CASSPAALANTGELFF	TGTGCCAGCAGTCCCGCGGCACTCGCGAACACCGGGGAGCTGTTTTTT
.	TRBV5-1	TRBD2	TRBJ2-3	17	CASSQPREAGRTDTQYF	TGCGCCAGCAGCCAACCCCGCGAAGCGGGGCGCACAGATACGCAGTATTTT
.	TRBV2	TRBD1	TRBJ1-2	13	CASRTGGPGGYTF	TGTGCCAGCAGGACAGGGGGGCCGGGTGGCTACACCTTC
many	TRBV7-9	.	TRBJ2-1	14	CASSLAGGGNEQFF	TGTGCCAGCAGCTTAGCAGGGGGTGGCAATGAGCAGTTCTTC
.	TRBV18	TRBD1	TRBJ2-7	12	CASSPDREEQYF	TGTGCCAGCTCACCGGACAGGGAAGAGCAGTACTTC
.	TRBV27	.	TRBJ1-5	17	CASSLSMGRKSNQPQHF	TGTGCCAGCAGTTTATCGATGGGGAGAAAAAGCAATCAGCCCCAGCATTTT
.	TRBV2	.	TRBJ2-5	12	CASNMYGGTQYF	TGTGCCAGCAATATGTACGGGGGGACCCAGTACTTC
.	TRBV5-8	TRBD1	TRBJ2-2	17	CASSRLGTGAGTGELFF	TGTGCCAGCAGCCGCCTCGGGACAGGGGCGGGGACCGGGGAGCTGTTTTTT
.	TRBV6-5	.	TRBJ2-3	16	CASSYSAGGVTDTQYF	TGTGCCAGCAGTTACTCGGCCGGGGGAGTCACAGATACGCAGTATTTT
.	TRBV2	TRBD2	TRBJ2-1	16	CASRGGVASGDNEQFF	TGTGCCAGCAGAGGGGGGGTGGCTAGCGGGGACAATGAGCAGTTCTTC
.	TRBV9	.	TRBJ2-2	16	CASSVEGSPNTGELFF	TGTGCCAGCAGCGTAGAAGGTAGCCCGAACACCGGGGAGCTGTTTTTT
.	TRBV27	.	TRBJ2-5	13	CASSFRPGETQYF	TGTGCCAGCAGTTTCCGACCCGGGGAGACCCAGTACTTC
.	TRBV2	.	TRBJ2-5	14	CASSGTSSRETQYF	TGTGCCAGCAGTGGAACTAGTTCGCGAGAGACCCAGTACTTC
.	TRBV7-2	.	TRBJ1-6	15	CASSLAFKRNSPLHF	TGTGCCAGCAGCTTAGCGTTCAAGAGGAATTCACCCCTCCACTTT
.	TRBV29-1	TRBD1	TRBJ1-1	13	CSVGRGQGTEAFF	TGCAGCGTTGGGAGGGGGCAAGGCACTGAAGCTTTCTTT
.	TRBV7-6	TRBD1	TRBJ2-7	13	CASSLHRGYEQYF	TGTGCCAGCAGCTTGCACAGGGGCTACGAGCAGTACTTC
.	TRBV6-1	.	TRBJ1-6	17	CASSEPLRVRGNSPLHF	TGTGCCAGCAGTGAACCTTTGCGGGTTCGGGGAAATTCACCCCTCCACTTT
.	TRBV7-9	.	TRBJ1-4	12	CASSLVREKLFF	TGTGCCAGCAGCTTAGTGCGCGAAAAACTGTTTTTT
.	TRBV7-9	TRBD2	TRBJ2-7	15	CASSSRLAGPYEQYF	TGTGCCAGCAGCTCCAGACTAGCGGGACCCTACGAGCAGTACTTC
.	TRBV6-6	TRBD1	TRBJ2-6	16	CASSRQGGGGANVLTF	TGTGCCAGCAGTCGACAGGGGGGAGGCGGGGCCAACGTCCTGACTTTC
.	TRBV2	TRBD1	TRBJ2-2	16	CASSATGASNTGELFF	TGTGCCAGCAGTGCTACAGGGGCTTCGAACACCGGGGAGCTGTTTTTT
.	TRBV18	TRBD1	TRBJ1-1	15	CASSPRQGSNTEAFF	TGTGCCAGCTCACCAAGACAGGGATCGAACACTGAAGCTTTCTTT
.	TRBV4-1	.	TRBJ1-2	13	CASSQDHTSHSHF	TGCGCCAGCAGCCAAGACCATACATCGCACAGCCACTTC
.	TRBV5-1	TRBD1	TRBJ2-2	15	CASSLQGALGGELFF	TGCGCCAGCAGCTTACAGGGGGCGCTCGGCGGGGAGCTGTTTTTT
.	TRBV5-1	.	TRBJ1-4	14	CASSPRGSNEKLFF	TGCGCCAGCAGCCCACGAGGGTCTAATGAAAAACTGTTTTTT
once	TRBV5-1	.	TRBJ2-3	15	CASSPRDSQLDTQYF	TGCGCCAGCAGCCCACGGGACTCCCAATTAGATACGCAGTATTTT
.	TRBV6-6	.	TRBJ1-2	15	CASSSQGSSNYGYTF	TGTGCCAGCAGCTCCCAGGGGTCTTCAAACTATGGCTACACCTTC
.	TRBV28	.	TRBJ2-5	13	CASSSLAQETQYF	TGTGCCAGCAGTTCCCTGGCCCAAGAGACCCAGTACTTC
once	TRBV6-6	.	TRBJ1-1	15	CASSKNRWGNTEAFF	TGTGCCAGCAGTAAAAACAGGTGGGGGAACACTGAAGCTTTCTTT
.	TRBV7-3	.	TRBJ1-1	15	CASSLLGGGITEAFF	TGTGCCAGCAGCTTACTGGGCGGAGGGATAACTGAAGCTTTCTTT
.	TRBV7-7	TRBD2	TRBJ2-5	13	CASSLDGGETQYF	TGTGCTAGCAGCTTAGACGGGGGGGAGACCCAGTACTTC
.	TRBV19	.	TRBJ2-5	13	CASSKIVWETQYF	TGTGCCAGTAGCAAGATAGTATGGGAGACCCAGTACTTC
.	TRBV6-5	TRBD1	TRBJ2-7	14	CASSYFRDSYERYF	TGTGCCAGCAGTTACTTCCGGGACAGCTACGAGCGGTACTTC
.	TRBV5-1	.	TRBJ2-7	16	CASSLVGQGLSYEQYF	TGCGCCAGCAGCTTAGTAGGCCAGGGGTTATCCTACGAGCAGTACTTC
.	TRBV5-4	TRBD1	TRBJ2-3	16	CASSPGGDRGGDTQYF	TGTGCCAGCAGCCCGGGAGGGGACAGGGGTGGAGATACGCAGTATTTT
once	TRBV4-2	TRBD2	TRBJ2-7	16	CASSQELAGGPGEQYF	TGTGCCAGCAGCCAAGAACTAGCGGGGGGGCCTGGCGAGCAGTACTTC
.	TRBV28	.	TRBJ2-7	15	CASSPGDRASYEQYF	TGTGCCAGCAGTCCGGGGGACCGGGCCTCCTACGAGCAGTACTTC
.	TRBV5-1	.	TRBJ2-5	14	CASSLGPGEETQYF	TGCGCCAGCAGCTTGGGCCCCGGGGAGGAGACCCAGTACTTC
.	TRBV7-8	.	TRBJ1-1	16	CASSVRVGGLNTEAFF	TGTGCCAGCAGCGTTAGGGTTGGAGGTCTGAACACTGAAGCTTTCTTT
.	TRBV5-1	.	TRBJ1-2	12	CASSPAGNGYTF	TGCGCCAGCAGCCCCGCGGGGAATGGCTACACCTTC
.	TRBV27	.	TRBJ2-1	17	CASSLWSGGGFSNEQFF	TGTGCCAGCAGTTTATGGTCGGGGGGCGGATTCAGCAATGAGCAGTTCTTC
.	TRBV5-4	TRBD1	TRBJ1-6	16	CASSSGRDRSLSPLHF	TGTGCCAGCAGCTCCGGTCGGGACAGGAGTCTATCACCCCTCCACTTT
.	TRBV6-5	.	TRBJ2-5	15	CASSYSTGEQETQYF	TGTGCCAGCAGTTACTCGACGGGGGAGCAAGAGACCCAGTACTTC
.	TRBV5-1	.	TRBJ2-7	18	CASSLAPGQGMVPYEQYF	TGCGCCAGCAGCTTGGCCCCCGGCCAGGGCATGGTTCCCTACGAGCAGTACTTC